This TCR beta chain was identified in a study of control samples from healthy donors and cancer patients. CDR1 and CDR2 (germline): LGHDT, YNNKEL (reference sequence). V lost 1 base and J lost 1, with 7 bases in between. The CDR3 contains 14 residues. The repertoire was sequenced with immunoSEQ multiplex PCR; TCRdb's copy has only in-frame clones and lacks some. In the table there are over 150,000 clones, 90% to 95% of which are singletons. Only a few counts were recorded for this clone. The rearrangement links TRBV3-1 (or the pseudogene TRBV3-2) to TRBJ1-1, with D uncertain. The TCR originated in a man younger than 35 in good health. The sample was blood. This CDR3 is CASSQAQKNTEAFF. The CDR3 bases are TGTGCCAGCAGCCAAGCACAGAAGAACACTGAAGCTTTCTTT.